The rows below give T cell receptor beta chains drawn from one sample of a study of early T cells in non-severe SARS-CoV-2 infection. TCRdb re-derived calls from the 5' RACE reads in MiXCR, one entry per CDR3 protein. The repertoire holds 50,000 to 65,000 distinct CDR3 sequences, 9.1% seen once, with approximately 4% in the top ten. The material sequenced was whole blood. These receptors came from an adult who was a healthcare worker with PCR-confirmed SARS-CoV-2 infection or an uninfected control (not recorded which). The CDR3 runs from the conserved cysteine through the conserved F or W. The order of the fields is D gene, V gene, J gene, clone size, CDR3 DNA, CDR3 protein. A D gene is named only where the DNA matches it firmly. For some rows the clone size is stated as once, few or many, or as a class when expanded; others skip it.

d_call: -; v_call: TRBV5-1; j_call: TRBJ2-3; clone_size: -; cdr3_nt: TGCGCCAGCAGCTTAGGGACACCTCGGGCAGATACGCAGTATTTT; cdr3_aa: CASSLGTPRADTQYF
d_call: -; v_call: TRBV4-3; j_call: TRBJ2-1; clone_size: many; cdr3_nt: TGCGCCAGCAGCCAAAGGGGCAGTAGGGATGAGCAGTTCTTC; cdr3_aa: CASSQRGSRDEQFF
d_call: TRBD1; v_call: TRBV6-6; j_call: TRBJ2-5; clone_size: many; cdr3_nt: TGTGCCAGCAGACCCGACCTGGGACAGGGGGATATAGAGACCCAGTACTTC; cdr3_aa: CASRPDLGQGDIETQYF
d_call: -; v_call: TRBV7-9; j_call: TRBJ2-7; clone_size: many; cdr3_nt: TGTGCCAGCAGCCCCCGGGACTACGAGCAGTACTTC; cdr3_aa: CASSPRDYEQYF
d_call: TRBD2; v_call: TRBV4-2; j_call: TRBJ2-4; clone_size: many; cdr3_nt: TGTGCCAGCAGCCAACGGACCCTAGCGGGAGGCACGGGGCTAGCCAAAAACATTCAGTACTTC; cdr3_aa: CASSQRTLAGGTGLAKNIQYF
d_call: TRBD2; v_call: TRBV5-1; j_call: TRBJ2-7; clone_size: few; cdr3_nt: TGCGCCAGCAGCACTAATAGCGGGGATATGTACGAGCAGTACTTC; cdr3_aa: CASSTNSGDMYEQYF
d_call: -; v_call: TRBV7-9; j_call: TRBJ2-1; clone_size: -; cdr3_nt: TGTGCCAGCAGCTTAATCGGGAGCGGTGAGCAGTTCTTC; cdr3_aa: CASSLIGSGEQFF
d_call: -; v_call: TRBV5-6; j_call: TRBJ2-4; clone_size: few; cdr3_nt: TGTGCCAGCAGCTTTTCAGGGGCTTGGGACATTCAGTACTTC; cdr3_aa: CASSFSGAWDIQYF
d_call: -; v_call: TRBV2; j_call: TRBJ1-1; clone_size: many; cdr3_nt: TGTGCCAGCAGTCCCGACACGCCAAGAGCTTTCTTT; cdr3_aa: CASSPDTPRAFF
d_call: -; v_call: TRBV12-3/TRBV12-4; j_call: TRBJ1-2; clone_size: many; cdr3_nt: TGTGCCAGCAGTCCATATGATGGGGGGCAAGTCTATGGCTACACCTTC; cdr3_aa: CASSPYDGGQVYGYTF
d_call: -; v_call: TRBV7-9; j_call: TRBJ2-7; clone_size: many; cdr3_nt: TGTGCCAGCAATAGGCGGGACTCCTACGAGCAGTACTTC; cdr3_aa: CASNRRDSYEQYF